This is a list of T cell receptor beta chains from one sample in a study of T cell responses to AZD1222 COVID-19 vaccine. TCRdb's table, derived via immunoSEQ multiplex PCR, lists solely in-frame clones and lacks some. The repertoire holds 150,000 or so clones, with about 92% as singletons. This sample comprised peripheral blood, obtained on day 0 of AZD1222 vaccination. These receptors all come from an adult in good health. Both conserved end residues are part of each CDR3. D genes are given only for firm matches. Clone size, where shown, is once, few, many, or a class for clones that have expanded.

once	TRBV9	TRBJ1-4	TRBD1	CASSVGQGVDEKLFF	TGTGCCAGCAGCGTGGGACAGGGGGTCGATGAAAAACTGTTTTTT
.	TRBV5-6	TRBJ1-2	.	CASSLNNGINYGYTF	TGTGCCAGCAGCCTCAACAACGGGATTAACTATGGCTACACCTTC
.	TRBV19	TRBJ1-1	.	CASSIGGQMTEAFF	TGTGCCAGTAGTATTGGGGGGCAGATGACTGAAGCTTTCTTT
.	TRBV27	TRBJ2-2	.	CASRASGRGAGELFF	TGTGCCAGCAGGGCGAGTGGCAGGGGCGCCGGGGAGCTGTTTTTT
once	TRBV18	TRBJ1-2	.	CASSPNRGTTYGYTF	TGTGCCAGCTCACCAAACAGAGGGACAACTTATGGCTACACCTTC
.	TRBV19	TRBJ1-1	.	CASIGGDNTEAFF	TGTGCCAGTATCGGTGGGGACAACACTGAAGCTTTCTTT
.	TRBV7-2	TRBJ2-5	.	CASSYVKGSRQFQETQYF	TGTGCCAGCAGCTACGTCAAAGGGAGTAGGCAGTTCCAAGAGACCCAGTACTTC
.	TRBV3-1/TRBV3-2	TRBJ1-6	TRBD1	CASSYRDRGSPLHF	TGTGCCAGCAGCTATAGGGACAGAGGTTCACCCCTCCACTTT
.	TRBV5-5	TRBJ1-2	.	CASRTTGATGYGYTF	TGTGCCAGCAGAACCACCGGGGCCACGGGCTATGGCTACACCTTC
.	TRBV20-1	TRBJ1-2	.	CSAPRPYGYTF	TGCAGTGCTCCCCGACCCTATGGCTACACCTTC
.	TRBV10-3	TRBJ2-3	.	CAISVTAHRSSQDTQYF	TGTGCCATCAGTGTAACGGCGCACAGGTCGAGCCAGGATACGCAGTATTTT
few	TRBV12-3/TRBV12-4	TRBJ1-1	.	CASSDNPEAFF	TGTGCCAGCAGTGATAACCCTGAAGCTTTCTTT
.	TRBV20-1	TRBJ1-2	TRBD1	CSASNLFGQGSNYGYTF	TGCAGTGCTAGTAACCTCTTTGGACAGGGATCTAACTATGGCTACACCTTC
few	TRBV2	TRBJ1-4	TRBD1	CASSDNASGRGALFF	TGTGCCAGCAGTGATAATGCCTCGGGCAGGGGGGCCCTGTTTTTT
.	TRBV10-3	TRBJ2-7	.	CAISEVAYEQYF	TGTGCCATCAGTGAAGTGGCCTACGAGCAGTACTTC
.	TRBV18	TRBJ2-1	.	CASSPLRGLNEQFF	TGTGCCAGCTCACCACTTAGGGGCCTCAATGAGCAGTTCTTC
.	TRBV2	TRBJ1-3	.	CASSVDTSRSGNTIYF	TGTGCCAGCAGTGTGGACACCTCGCGCTCTGGAAACACCATATATTTT
.	TRBV9	TRBJ2-1	TRBD1	CASSGRDRLYNEQFF	TGTGCCAGCAGCGGCCGGGACAGATTATACAATGAGCAGTTCTTC
.	TRBV6-5	TRBJ2-1	TRBD1	CASRTGRDEQFF	TGTGCCAGCAGGACAGGGCGGGATGAGCAGTTCTTC
.	TRBV11-2	TRBJ1-3	.	CASSLEPRGYGNTIYF	TGTGCCAGCAGCTTAGAGCCCCGGGGGTACGGAAACACCATATATTTT
.	TRBV4-2	TRBJ2-2	.	CASSQPNPGGELFF	TGTGCCAGCAGCCAACCCAACCCTGGCGGGGAGCTGTTTTTT
.	TRBV7-8	TRBJ1-6	TRBD1	CANDRGRNSPLHF	TGTGCCAACGACAGGGGGCGGAATTCACCCCTCCACTTT
.	TRBV7-9	TRBJ1-1	.	CASSPWPRNTEAFF	TGTGCCAGCAGCCCCTGGCCCAGGAACACTGAAGCTTTCTTT
.	TRBV7-3	TRBJ1-1	.	CASSLMGGEGTEAFF	TGTGCCAGCAGCTTAATGGGGGGCGAGGGCACTGAAGCTTTCTTT
.	TRBV29-1	TRBJ1-1	TRBD1	CSVAPSGQGGMNTEAFF	TGCAGCGTTGCCCCCTCGGGACAGGGAGGGATGAACACTGAAGCTTTCTTT
.	TRBV18	TRBJ2-3	.	CASSPQGRGTDTQYF	TGTGCCAGCTCACCCCAGGGGCGAGGCACAGATACGCAGTATTTT
.	TRBV23-1	TRBJ1-2	TRBD1	CALGQGPSNYGYTF	TGCGCCCTAGGACAGGGGCCCTCTAACTATGGCTACACCTTC
.	TRBV19	TRBJ2-3	TRBD2	CASSLGGADTQYF	TGTGCCAGTAGTCTTGGGGGGGCAGATACGCAGTATTTT
.	TRBV7-8	TRBJ1-2	.	CASSLGSKRSLSGYTF	TGTGCCAGCAGCTTAGGTTCCAAGCGGAGTCTATCGGGCTACACCTTC
many	TRBV29-1	TRBJ2-1	TRBD2	CSVEEVGLRLPPKYNEQFF	TGCAGCGTTGAGGAGGTGGGACTACGATTACCCCCGAAGTACAATGAGCAGTTCTTC
.	TRBV20-1	TRBJ2-5	.	CSAIWGETQYF	TGCAGTGCTATTTGGGGAGAGACCCAGTACTTC
.	TRBV25-1	TRBJ1-2	TRBD1	CASSFRDRDYGYTF	TGTGCCAGCAGTTTCCGGGACAGGGACTATGGCTACACCTTC
.	TRBV7-9	TRBJ2-2	.	CASSAQATTGELFF	TGTGCCAGCAGTGCGCAGGCTACTACCGGGGAGCTGTTTTTT
.	TRBV20-1	TRBJ2-7	.	CSASKPREKGEQYF	TGCAGTGCTAGTAAACCCAGGGAGAAAGGCGAGCAGTACTTC
.	TRBV2	TRBJ1-2	TRBD1	CASIYRGALYGYTF	TGTGCCAGCATTTACAGGGGAGCCCTCTATGGCTACACCTTC
.	TRBV5-5	TRBJ2-7	.	CASSLDAYEQYF	TGTGCCAGCAGCTTGGACGCGTACGAGCAGTACTTC
.	TRBV27	TRBJ1-2	TRBD1	CASSPWTGLHYGYTF	TGTGCCAGCAGTCCCTGGACAGGGTTACACTATGGCTACACCTTC
.	TRBV5-4	TRBJ1-6	.	CASSLGQQALGSPLHF	TGTGCCAGCAGCCTCGGACAGCAGGCTCTTGGTTCACCCCTCCACTTT
.	TRBV7-9	TRBJ2-7	TRBD2	CASSLKAGVLEQYF	TGTGCCAGCAGCTTAAAAGCGGGAGTCCTCGAGCAGTACTTC
.	TRBV2	TRBJ1-6	.	CASSGQSSYNSPLHF	TGTGCCAGCAGTGGACAGAGCTCCTATAATTCACCCCTCCACTTT